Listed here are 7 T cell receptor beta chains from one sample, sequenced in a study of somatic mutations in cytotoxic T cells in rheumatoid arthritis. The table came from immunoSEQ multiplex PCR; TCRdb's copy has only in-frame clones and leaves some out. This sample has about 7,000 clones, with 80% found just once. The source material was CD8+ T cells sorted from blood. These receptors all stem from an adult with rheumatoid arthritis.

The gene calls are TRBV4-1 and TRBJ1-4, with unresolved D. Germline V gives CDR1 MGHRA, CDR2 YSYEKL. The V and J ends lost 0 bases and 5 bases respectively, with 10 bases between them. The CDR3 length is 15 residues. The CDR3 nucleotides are TGCGCCAGCAGCCAAGAGACCGCCGAAAATGAAAAACTGTTTTTT. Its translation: CASSQETAENEKLFF.

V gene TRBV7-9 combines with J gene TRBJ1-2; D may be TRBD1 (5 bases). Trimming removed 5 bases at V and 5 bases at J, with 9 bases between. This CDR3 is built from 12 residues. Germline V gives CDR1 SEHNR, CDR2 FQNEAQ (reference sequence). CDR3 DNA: TGTGCCAGCAGCCCCGACAGTTATGGCTACACCTTC. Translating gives CASSPDSYGYTF.

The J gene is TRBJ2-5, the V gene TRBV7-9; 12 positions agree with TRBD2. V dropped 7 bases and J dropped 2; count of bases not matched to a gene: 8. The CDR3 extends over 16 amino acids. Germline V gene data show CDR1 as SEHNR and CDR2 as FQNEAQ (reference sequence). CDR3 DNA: TGTGCCAGCATTCCACTAGCGGGGGGCCGGCAAGAGACCCAGTACTTC. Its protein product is CASIPLAGGRQETQYF.

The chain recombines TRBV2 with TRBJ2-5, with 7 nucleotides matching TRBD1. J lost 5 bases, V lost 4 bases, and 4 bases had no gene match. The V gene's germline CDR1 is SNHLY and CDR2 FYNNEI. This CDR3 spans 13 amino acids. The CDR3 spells CASSVGTAETQYF. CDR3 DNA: TGTGCCAGCAGTGTAGGGACAGCGGAGACCCAGTACTTC.

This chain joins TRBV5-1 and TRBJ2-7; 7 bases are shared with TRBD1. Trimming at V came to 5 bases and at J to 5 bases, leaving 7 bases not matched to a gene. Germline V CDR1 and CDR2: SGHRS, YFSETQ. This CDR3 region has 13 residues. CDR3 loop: CASSGRGFDEQYF. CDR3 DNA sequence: TGCGCCAGCAGTGGCAGGGGGTTCGACGAGCAGTACTTC. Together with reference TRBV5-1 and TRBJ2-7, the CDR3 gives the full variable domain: KAGVTQTPRYLIKTRGQQVTLSCSPISGHRSVSWYQQTPGQGLQFLFEYFSETQRNKGNFPGRFSGRQFSNSRSEMNVSTLELGDSALYLCASSGRGFDEQYFGPGTRLTVT.

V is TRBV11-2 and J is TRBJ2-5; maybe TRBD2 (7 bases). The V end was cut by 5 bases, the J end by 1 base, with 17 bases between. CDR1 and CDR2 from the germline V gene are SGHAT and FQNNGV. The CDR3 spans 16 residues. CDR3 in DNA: TGTGCCAGCAGCCGGGCAAGGGGGGGCCTCCAAGAGACCCAGTACTTC. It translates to CASSRARGGLQETQYF.

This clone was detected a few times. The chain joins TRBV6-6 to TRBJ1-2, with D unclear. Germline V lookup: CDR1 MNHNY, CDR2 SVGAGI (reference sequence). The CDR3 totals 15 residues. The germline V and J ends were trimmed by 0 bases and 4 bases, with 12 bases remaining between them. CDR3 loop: CASSYSVGNLYGYTF. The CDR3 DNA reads TGTGCCAGCAGTTACTCGGTGGGAAACCTCTATGGCTACACCTTC.